The 10 T cell receptor beta chains presented below share a single source sample, sequenced in a study of T cell responses to AZD1222 COVID-19 vaccine. Only in-frame clones appear in the TCRdb table, and some are missing; sequencing was by immunoSEQ multiplex PCR. The table shows about 110,000 clones, with around 84% occurring only once. Specimen: peripheral blood, collected on day 0 of AZD1222 vaccination. These receptors all stem from an adult in good health.

The chain couples TRBV11-2 to TRBJ1-3, with D unresolved. Germline V CDR1 and CDR2: SGHAT, FQNNGV. V lost 2 bases, J lost 0 bases, and 11 bases lay in between. The CDR3 is made up of 16 amino acids. CDR3 sequence reads: CASSLRQAYSGNTIYF. For the CDR3, the DNA is TGTGCCAGCAGCTTAAGGCAGGCGTACTCTGGAAACACCATATATTTT.

The count of this clone is one. The chain combines TRBV7-9 with TRBJ2-3, with D perhaps TRBD2 (5 bases). Germline V gene lookup returns CDR1 SEHNR and CDR2 FQNEAQ (reference sequence). V shed 5 bases and J shed 4 bases, with 13 bases lying between them. CDR3 length: 14 residues. The CDR3 is CASSRRGGPDTQYF. The DNA of the CDR3 is TGTGCCAGCAGCCGTCGGGGTGGTCCAGATACGCAGTATTTT.

The chain couples TRBV7-2 to TRBJ1-2; D perhaps matches TRBD1 (6 bases). Trimming shortened V by 6 bases and J by 0 bases, and 11 bases separated the two germline ends. CDR1 and CDR2 from the germline V gene are SGHTA and FQGNSA. The CDR3 consists of 14 residues. The CDR3 here is CASSYRTANYGYTF. The CDR3 nucleotides read TGTGCCAGCAGTTACCGGACAGCTAACTATGGCTACACCTTC.

The rearrangement links TRBV18 to TRBJ2-2; D perhaps matches TRBD1 (6 bases). V was pared by 3 bases and J by 6 bases, with 17 bases between. Germline V gene sequence: CDR1 KGHSH, CDR2 LQKENI. The CDR3 is 16 residues long. The CDR3 bases are TGTGCCAGCTCACCCCTCGATGGGGGCGGGTCCGGGGAGCTGTTTTTT. Encoded protein: CASSPLDGGGSGELFF.

This clone has a handful of counts. This rearrangement joins TRBV7-9 to TRBJ2-7; D perhaps matches TRBD2 (5 bases). The germline gives CDR1 SEHNR, CDR2 FQNEAQ (reference sequence). V dropped 1 base and J dropped 9 bases, with 13 bases sitting between them. The CDR3 runs to 13 residues. The DNA of the CDR3 is TGTGCCAGCAGCTTAGGCGCGGGTTTGGGGCAGTACTTC. It yields the protein CASSLGAGLGQYF.

The chain joins TRBV5-6 to TRBJ2-3; D unclear. The CDR3 is 11 amino acids. Germline CDR1 SGHDT, CDR2 YYEEEE. The V end was cut by 0 bases, the J end by 4 bases, with 0 bases between. CDR3 amino acids: CASSLADTQYF. Written as DNA, the CDR3 is TGTGCCAGCAGCTTGGCAGATACGCAGTATTTT.

CDR3 coding DNA: TGTGCCAGCAGTGAGACAGGGCCCTACGAGCAGTACTTC. Its protein is CASSETGPYEQYF. The J gene is TRBJ2-7, the V gene TRBV25-1, with 7 bases that match TRBD1. Germline V lookup: CDR1 MGHDK, CDR2 SYGVNS. The V and J ends lost 3 bases and 2 bases, in that order; junction bases with no gene match: 1. CDR3 length: 13 residues.

V usage is TRBV3-1 (or the pseudogene TRBV3-2) and J usage is TRBJ1-5; D unresolved. The CDR3 totals 17 residues. Germline-derived CDR1 and CDR2 are LGHDT and YNNKEL (reference sequence). Trimming took off 4 bases at V and 1 base at J, with 17 bases between the two ends. CDR3 sequence: CASSPIVGRCSNQPQHF. As DNA, the CDR3 is TGTGCCAGCAGCCCCATAGTCGGCAGATGCAGCAATCAGCCCCAGCATTTT.

V and J are TRBV9 and TRBJ2-7; 10 positions agree with TRBD1. This CDR3 spans 16 amino acids. The V and J ends lost 0 bases and 1 base, in that order; junction bases with no gene match: 4. CDR1 and CDR2 from the germline V gene are SGDLS and YYNGEE. The CDR3 DNA sequence: TGTGCCAGCAGCGTAGACGGGACAGGGGCTTCCTACGAGCAGTACTTC. Translated, it gives CASSVDGTGASYEQYF.

This clone was seen a single time. The chain combines TRBV21-1 with TRBJ1-3; the listed D gene, TRBD1, was not tested against the DNA. TRBV21-1 is a recognized pseudogene. The CDR3 loop spans 16 amino acids. The CDR3 loop reads CASSKGQGAPGNTIYF. In DNA, the CDR3 is TGTGCCAGCAGCAAAGGTCAGGGGGCGCCGGGAAACACCATATATTTT.